This passage covers 8 T cell receptor beta chains from one sample sequenced in a study of T cells in Graves' hyperthyroidism and ophthalmopathy. From RNA transcripts, TCR beta CDR3 regions were amplified. Researchers ran a first-round RT-PCR on the TCR CDR3 using the HTBI primer set. In TCRdb, the multiplex PCR reads were re-called with MiXCR into one record per CDR3 protein. The table shows approximately 490,000 distinct CDR3 sequences, with roughly 22% occurring only once. The sequenced sample consisted of blood. The receptors were gathered from a woman between 65 and 79 years old with Graves' ophthalmopathy.

This clonotype was seen a few times. The chain is built from TRBV5-1 and TRBJ1-2, with TRBD1 matching 8 bases. The V and J ends lost 4 bases and 4 bases, in that order; junction bases with no gene match: 12. The CDR3 is 16 residues long. The V gene's germline CDR1 is SGHRS and CDR2 YFSETQ. The DNA for the CDR3 is TGCGCCAGCAGCCTTGGGACAGGCCACCTTATCTATGGCTACACCTTC. This codes for CASSLGTGHLIYGYTF.

This clonotype was seen only a few times. The V and J genes are TRBV19 and TRBJ1-1, with D perhaps matching TRBD1 (5 bases). CDR1 and CDR2 (germline): LNHDA, SQIVND (reference sequence). The CDR3 has 15 amino acids. Deletions cut 3 bases from V and 4 bases from J, with 15 bases between. In nucleotides, the CDR3 is TGTGCCAGTAGTATCCCCCGTGGGAGGGGCACTGAAGCTTTCTTT. Its translation: CASSIPRGRGTEAFF.

The genes are TRBV20-1 and TRBJ1-1, with a weak D call TRBD1 (6 bases). The germline V gene has CDR1 DFQATT and CDR2 SNEGSKA (reference sequence). V was clipped by 3 bases and J by 0 bases, with 17 bases between them. The CDR3 has 16 residues. CDR3: CSASGRGHSMNTEAFF. The CDR3 DNA sequence: TGCAGTGCTAGTGGCAGGGGCCATTCTATGAACACTGAAGCTTTCTTT.

CDR3 region: CASNDRGREKLFF. For the CDR3, the DNA is TGTGCCAGTAACGACAGGGGACGTGAAAAACTGTTTTTT. The chain links TRBV19 to TRBJ1-4; 8 bases map to TRBD1. The ends lost 7 bases at V and 7 bases at J; junction bases unmatched: 5. The length of the CDR3 is 13 residues. Per germline, CDR1 LNHDA and CDR2 SQIVND (reference sequence).

This clonotype turned up a few times. The chain combines TRBV11-2 with TRBJ2-2; 9 bases are a match to TRBD1. CDR3 size: 16 residues. The trim removed 3 bases at V and 4 bases at J, leaving 6 bases unmatched. From germline, CDR1 is SGHAT and CDR2 FQNNGV. The CDR3 reads CASSLNRGRGTGELFF. The CDR3 DNA reads as TGTGCCAGCAGCTTGAACAGGGGGCGCGGCACCGGGGAGCTGTTTTTT.

CDR3 loop: CASSLLAGGQDTQYF. In nucleotides, the CDR3 is TGTGCCAGCAGCTTACTAGCGGGAGGACAAGATACGCAGTATTTT. This sequence joins TRBV7-2 and TRBJ2-3; TRBD2 agrees at 11 bases. Looked up from germline, CDR1 is SGHTA and CDR2 is FQGNSA. Trimming at V came to 2 bases and at J to 5 bases, leaving 3 bases not matched to a gene. CDR3 length: 15 amino acids.

This clonotype has a count of ten or more. V is TRBV20-1 and J is TRBJ1-2; 7 nucleotides match TRBD1. Germline CDR1 and CDR2: DFQATT and SNEGSKA (reference sequence). Trimming at V came to 3 bases and at J to 3 bases, leaving 10 bases not matched to a gene. This CDR3 comprises 15 residues. In nucleotides, the CDR3 is TGCAGTGCTAGTGAGGACAGGCGAGCGGACTATGGCTACACCTTC. It is translated as CSASEDRRADYGYTF.

This clonotype appeared a few times. The chain is built from TRBV7-2 and TRBJ2-1; 13 positions match TRBD2. The trim removed 5 bases at V and 3 bases at J, leaving 7 bases unmatched. Germline V gene sequence: CDR1 SGHTA, CDR2 FQGNSA. The CDR3 sequence is 17 residues long. The CDR3 loop is CASSGWTSGSFYNEQFF. The CDR3 DNA follows: TGTGCCAGCAGCGGGTGGACTAGCGGGAGTTTCTACAATGAGCAGTTCTTC.